One and the same sample provided the 21 T cell receptor beta chains below, sequenced in a study of CXCR3-negative and CXCR3-positive naive CD8 T cells. Study-wide results and limits: Compared with CXCR3-negative naive cells, CXCR3-positive naive cells showed more hydrophobic TRB CDR3s.

No antigen has been identified for these receptors. UMI-tagged TRB cDNA libraries were built via 5' RACE. TCRdb reanalyzed the 5' RACE reads, giving one entry per CDR3 protein sequence and no DNA. The sample data list fewer than 90,000 distinct CDR3 sequences. The source material was naive CXCR3+ CD8+ T cells from blood. Specified subset: CD45RO-CCR7+CD27+CD95- naive CD8+ T cells expressing CXCR3 (TNR3+). The receptors were gathered from a human donor in good health. Some clones in this sample may be carry-over from other donors' samples.

The rearrangement uses TRBV7-7 and TRBJ2-7; the D gene TCRdb calls, TRBD1, cannot be checked with no DNA. The CDR3 length is 15 residues. Germline CDR1 and CDR2: SSHAT and FNYEAQ (reference sequence). The CDR3 loop reads CASSPVGQAFYEQYF. The whole variable domain, filled in from reference TRBV7-7 and TRBJ2-7, reads GAGVSQSPRYKVTKRGQDVTLRCDPISSHATLYWYQQALGQGPEFLTYFNYEAQPDKSGLPSDRFSAERPEGSISTLTIQRTEQRDSAMYRCASSPVGQAFYEQYFGPGTRLTVT.

This chain joins TRBV29-1 and TRBJ2-3; with no DNA, the TCRdb D assignment of TRBD1 cannot be verified. The CDR3 covers 15 residues. The V gene's germline CDR1 is SQVTM and CDR2 ANQGSEA. The CDR3 reads CSVDARGRRTDTQYF.

The V gene is TRBV14, the J gene TRBJ2-5. The germline gives CDR1 SGHDN, CDR2 FVKESK. The CDR3 sequence is 15 residues long. The CDR3: CASSQDWAGQETQYF.

The rearrangement links TRBV28 to TRBJ1-1. Germline V lookup: CDR1 MDHEN, CDR2 SYDVKM. The CDR3 spans 11 residues. CDR3 amino acids: CASSLYSEALF.

The chain employs TRBV3-1 and TRBJ2-7. Germline V gives CDR1 LGHDT, CDR2 YNNKEL (reference sequence). The CDR3 extends over 16 amino acids. The CDR3 is CASSQEAASSSYEQYF.

The gene calls are TRBV13 and TRBJ2-7; the D call of TRBD2 rests on TCRdb alone, since no DNA is present to check it. The length of the CDR3 is 14 residues. Germline assignment: CDR1 PRHDT and CDR2 FYEKMQ (reference sequence). This CDR3 reads CASSLPTAGYEQYF.

The chain combines TRBV12-3 or TRBV12-4 with TRBJ2-5; the D call of TRBD2 rests on TCRdb alone, since no DNA is present to check it. The CDR3 loop spans 13 amino acids. The CDR3 sequence is CASSPSKPSTQYF.

The chain carries TRBV7-3 and TRBJ1-6. The CDR3 covers 15 residues. Germline loops: CDR1 SGHTA, CDR2 FQGTGA. CDR3 sequence: CASSLYDSYNSPLHF.

This sequence joins TRBV7-9 and TRBJ2-7. The CDR3 totals 12 residues. Germline assignment: CDR1 SEHNR and CDR2 FQNEAQ (reference sequence). The CDR3 spells CASSLDSGEQYF.

The rearrangement links TRBV7-2 to TRBJ2-1. The CDR3 sequence is 12 residues long. CDR1 and CDR2 from the germline V gene are SGHTA and FQGNSA. This CDR3 is CASSPNWGEQFF.

The rearrangement links TRBV7-8 to TRBJ2-3; absent DNA, TCRdb's TRBD1 call cannot be checked. The CDR3 covers 18 residues. In germline, CDR1 is SGHVS, CDR2 FQNEAQ. CDR3 sequence reads: CASSAPDLPEASSTSQYF. Using reference TRBV7-8 and TRBJ2-3 for the parts outside the CDR3, the full variable domain is GAGVSQSPRYKVAKRGQDVALRCDPISGHVSLFWYQQALGQGPEFLTYFQNEAQLDKSGLPSDRFFAERPEGSVSTLKIQRTQQEDSAVYLCASSAPDLPEASSTSQYFGPGTRLTVL.

The chain recombines TRBV19 with TRBJ1-6; no DNA is available, so the TRBD1 call from TCRdb remains unchecked. Germline V gene lookup returns CDR1 LNHDA and CDR2 SQIVND (reference sequence). The CDR3 length is 12 residues. The CDR3 region is CASSDGGPPLHF.

The chain has TRBV28 and TRBJ1-2; TCRdb reports TRBD1, a call that lacks DNA to check it against. This CDR3 comprises 14 residues. Germline V gene lookup returns CDR1 MDHEN and CDR2 SYDVKM. The chain's CDR3 is CASSFTTGAYGYTF.

V usage is TRBV28 and J usage is TRBJ2-7. The CDR3 is 14 residues long. Germline V CDR1 and CDR2: MDHEN, SYDVKM. CDR3 residues: CASSLGRIPYEQYF. The whole variable domain, filled in from reference TRBV28 and TRBJ2-7, reads DVKVTQSSRYLVKRTGEKVFLECVQDMDHENMFWYRQDPGLGLRLIYFSYDVKMKEKGDIPEGYSVSREKKERFSLILESASTNQTSMYLCASSLGRIPYEQYFGPGTRLTVT.

The gene calls are TRBV12-3 or TRBV12-4 and TRBJ2-1. The CDR3 covers 13 residues. This chain's CDR3 is CASNRDSYNEQFF.

The chain is built from TRBV14 and TRBJ1-1; TCRdb reports TRBD1, a call that lacks DNA to check it against. Germline V CDR1 and CDR2: SGHDN, FVKESK. CDR3 length equals 13 residues. The CDR3 protein is CASSQGDSFEAFF. The variable domain in full, completed from reference TRBV14 and TRBJ1-1, reads EAGVTQFPSHSVIEKGQTVTLRCDPISGHDNLYWYRRVMGKEIKFLLHFVKESKQDESGMPNNRFLAERTGGTYSTLKVQPAELEDSGVYFCASSQGDSFEAFFGQGTRLTVV.

V is TRBV20-1 and J is TRBJ1-1; there is no DNA to check the TCRdb D call of TRBD1. Germline V gene data show CDR1 as DFQATT and CDR2 as SNEGSKA (reference sequence). CDR3 length equals 16 residues. CDR3 loop: CSAKGWDRIMNTEAFF.

V is TRBV21-1 and J is TRBJ2-7; TCRdb's D call of TRBD1 is untestable without DNA. TRBV21-1 constitutes a pseudogene. The CDR3 loop spans 21 amino acids. The CDR3 loop is CASSKRHGAQGVPSSSYEQYF.

The chain combines TRBV4-1 with TRBJ2-1; TCRdb returns TRBD1, unconfirmable since there is no DNA. Germline values: CDR1 MGHRA, CDR2 YSYEKL. The length of the CDR3 is 14 residues. This chain's CDR3 is CASSQRQGNNEQFF.

The rearrangement uses TRBV2 and TRBJ2-7; the TRBD2 assignment by TCRdb is unverifiable without DNA. The CDR3 has 12 residues. Germline lookup yields CDR1 SNHLY and CDR2 FYNNEI. CDR3 residues: CANSGGRVEQYF.

This chain links TRBV2 with TRBJ2-5; TCRdb proposes TRBD2, but this gene call is untestable without DNA. CDR1 and CDR2 from the germline V gene are SNHLY and FYNNEI. This CDR3 has 12 amino acids. The CDR3: CAIAGVQETQYF.